Each of the 27 T cell receptor beta chains below was sequenced from the same sample in a study of early stage breast cancer tumors. Produced via immunoSEQ multiplex PCR; TCRdb's table is partial and in-frame only. The table has several thousand clones, over 55% seen once. The source material was normal breast tissue next to the tumor. Source of these receptors: a person aged 60 to 70 with breast cancer.

CDR3 nucleotide sequence: TGTGCCAGCAGCTTGGTGGGTATAGGGGGCTCCGGCTACACCTTC. Translation: CASSLVGIGGSGYTF. The gene calls are TRBV5-4 and TRBJ1-2; 7 nucleotides agree with TRBD1. V shed 0 bases, J shed 8 bases, and the junction held 10 bases outside the gene matches. Germline V lookup: CDR1 SGHNT, CDR2 YYREEE (reference sequence). This CDR3 spans 15 amino acids.

This clone ranks as medium-sized. V usage is TRBV19 and J usage is TRBJ2-7; 8 bases align to TRBD1. The CDR3 loop spans 12 amino acids. V was pared by 9 bases and J by 2 bases, with 3 bases of the junction left unmatched. Germline V gives CDR1 LNHDA, CDR2 SQIVND (reference sequence). The CDR3 sequence: CASAQGAYEQYF. CDR3 DNA sequence: TGTGCCAGCGCACAGGGGGCCTACGAGCAGTACTTC.

The chain has TRBV29-1 and TRBJ2-3; TRBD1 matches 8 bases. V was clipped by 7 bases and J by 5 bases; unmatched bases: 11. Per germline, CDR1 SQVTM and CDR2 ANQGSEA. The CDR3 is 14 amino acids. The CDR3 loop reads CSASLGQGEDTQYF. The CDR3 DNA is TGCAGCGCGAGCCTCGGACAGGGCGAAGATACGCAGTATTTT.

The genes are TRBV5-1 and TRBJ2-3, with D maybe TRBD1 (6 bases). V was clipped by 4 bases and J by 9 bases, with 15 bases between them. The CDR3 extends over 13 amino acids. Germline V gene sequence: CDR1 SGHRS, CDR2 YFSETQ. This CDR3 reads CASSPDRSGTQYF. The CDR3 nucleotides are TGCGCCAGCAGCCCAGACAGGAGTGGGACGCAGTATTTT.

V usage is TRBV14 and J usage is TRBJ2-1; D call uncertain. Trimming cost V 1 base and J 12 bases, with 10 bases left between them. The CDR3 spans 12 residues. Germline loops: CDR1 SGHDN, CDR2 FVKESK. In DNA, the CDR3 is TGTGCCAGCAGCCAAGGACGGGTTGCGCAGTTCTTC. This gives the protein CASSQGRVAQFF.

The chain links TRBV6-5 to TRBJ1-5, with 7 bases matching TRBD1. The CDR3 sequence is 13 residues long. Looked up from germline, CDR1 is MNHEY and CDR2 is SVGAGI. Trimming removed 8 bases from V and 3 bases from J; junction bases left unmatched: 4. The CDR3 DNA sequence: TGTGCCAGCGGCAGGGGGAACAATCAGCCCCAGCATTTT. Translation: CASGRGNNQPQHF.

V is TRBV7-2 and J is TRBJ2-2; D is unclear. The CDR3 consists of 12 residues. Germline-derived CDR1 and CDR2 are SGHTA and FQGNSA. The V end was cut by 5 bases, the J end by 3 bases, with 4 bases between. CDR3 coding DNA: TGTGCCAGCAGCCGTTACACCGGGGAGCTGTTTTTT. Encoded protein: CASSRYTGELFF.

The genes are TRBV4-1 and TRBJ2-7; 8 positions match TRBD2. The V segment lost 1 base and the J segment 7 bases; nucleotides outside the gene matches: 12. The CDR3 has 16 residues. Germline loops: CDR1 MGHRA, CDR2 YSYEKL. The CDR3 is CASSQGYGTRGEEQYF. The CDR3, as DNA: TGCGCCAGCAGCCAAGGGTACGGGACTAGGGGAGAAGAGCAGTACTTC.

The J gene is TRBJ2-3, the V gene TRBV13, with 7 positions matching TRBD2. Germline CDR1 is PRHDT and CDR2 is FYEKMQ (reference sequence). Trimming cost V 2 bases and J 1 base; bases outside gene matches: 9. The CDR3 sequence is 17 residues long. The CDR3 DNA reads TGTGCCAGCAGCTTATCCGGGTGGGGGGGTGGCACAGATACGCAGTATTTT. Translated, it gives CASSLSGWGGGTDTQYF.

The gene calls are TRBV2 and TRBJ1-1; D remains unclear. V lost 1 base and J 0 bases, leaving 21 bases between the germline ends. Germline assignment: CDR1 SNHLY and CDR2 FYNNEI. The CDR3 consists of 19 residues. CDR3 in amino acids: CASSEDVAFANFMNTEAFF. The CDR3 nucleotides read TGTGCCAGCAGTGAAGATGTTGCCTTTGCCAACTTTATGAACACTGAAGCTTTCTTT. Supplemented by reference TRBV2 and TRBJ1-1, the full variable domain reads EPEVTQTPSHQVTQMGQEVILRCVPISNHLYFYWYRQILGQKVEFLVSFYNNEISEKSEIFDDQFSVERPDGSNFTLKIRSTKLEDSAMYFCASSEDVAFANFMNTEAFFGQGTRLTVV.

The chain recombines TRBV5-1 with TRBJ2-3, with TRBD2 matching over 7 bases. The CDR3 contains 17 residues. Germline V gene lookup returns CDR1 SGHRS and CDR2 YFSETQ. V was pared by 0 bases and J by 3 bases, with 10 bases of the junction left unmatched. The CDR3 protein is CASSLVPAGVITDTQYF. CDR3 nucleotide sequence: TGCGCCAGCAGCTTGGTTCCCGCGGGAGTAATTACAGATACGCAGTATTTT. Filled out from reference TRBV5-1 and TRBJ2-3, the complete variable domain reads KAGVTQTPRYLIKTRGQQVTLSCSPISGHRSVSWYQQTPGQGLQFLFEYFSETQRNKGNFPGRFSGRQFSNSRSEMNVSTLELGDSALYLCASSLVPAGVITDTQYFGPGTRLTVL.

The chain links TRBV5-5 to TRBJ2-7; 9 nucleotides align to TRBD1. The germline V gene has CDR1 SGHKS and CDR2 YYEKEE (reference sequence). V dropped 4 bases and J dropped 5; count of bases not matched to a gene: 22. This CDR3 contains 19 residues. CDR3 protein: CASSVMPGQGRIRGDEQYF. CDR3 coding DNA: TGTGCCAGCAGCGTTATGCCGGGACAGGGTCGAATTCGCGGTGACGAGCAGTACTTC.

This chain connects TRBV19 to TRBJ2-7; perhaps TRBD1 as D (5 bases). Per the germline V gene, CDR1 is LNHDA and CDR2 is SQIVND (reference sequence). Trimming took off 6 bases at V and 5 bases at J, with 8 bases between the two ends. The CDR3 totals 11 residues. The CDR3 bases are TGTGCCAGTAGCGAAGGGGACGAGCAGTACTTC. It is translated as CASSEGDEQYF.

The chain joins TRBV27 to TRBJ1-1; D may be TRBD1 (6 bases). The germline V and J ends were trimmed by 2 bases and 5 bases, with 15 bases remaining between them. The V gene's germline CDR1 is MNHEY and CDR2 SMNVEV (reference sequence). The CDR3 contains 15 residues. The CDR3 nucleotides are TGTGCCAGCAGTTTAGGGAGGGGGGCCCCTACTGAAGCTTTCTTT. Amino acid sequence: CASSLGRGAPTEAFF.

The chain is built from TRBV5-1 and TRBJ2-5; D gene unclear. The CDR3 runs to 13 residues. Germline-derived CDR1 and CDR2 are SGHRS and YFSETQ. The V and J ends lost 4 bases and 0 bases respectively, with 7 bases between them. The CDR3 DNA is TGCGCCAGCAGCGAGACAAACCAAGAGACCCAGTACTTC. This encodes CASSETNQETQYF.

This clone was recorded a few times. The chain links TRBV29-1 to TRBJ2-1; 11 bases map to TRBD2. J gave up 4 bases and V 4 bases, and 9 bases lay outside the gene matches. The CDR3 totals 16 residues. Germline CDR1 reads SQVTM; CDR2 reads ANQGSEA. The CDR3 sequence is CSVGDPRLAGYNEQFF. CDR3 bases: TGCAGCGTTGGAGACCCCAGACTAGCGGGATACAATGAGCAGTTCTTC.

V is TRBV9 and J is TRBJ2-3; 12 bases align to TRBD2. Germline CDR1 is SGDLS and CDR2 is YYNGEE. V gave up 3 bases and J gave up 4 bases; unmatched junction bases: 12. This CDR3 is 18 amino acids long. CDR3 in DNA: TGTGCCAGCAGCGCCCAGGGGCTAGCGGGAGGGGGGGCAGATACGCAGTATTTT. Encoded protein: CASSAQGLAGGGADTQYF.

CDR3 sequence: CASSGGGSTNDEQYF. CDR3 bases: TGTGCCAGCAGTGGAGGCGGGTCAACCAACGACGAGCAGTACTTC. This chain joins TRBV2 and TRBJ2-7; D perhaps matches TRBD2 (5 bases). V was pared by 4 bases and J by 5 bases, with 18 bases between. Germline assignment: CDR1 SNHLY and CDR2 FYNNEI. The CDR3 totals 15 residues.

The gene calls are TRBV19 and TRBJ1-4, with 9 bases aligning to TRBD1. CDR3 length: 15 amino acids. Germline-derived CDR1 and CDR2 are LNHDA and SQIVND (reference sequence). Trimming at V came to 5 bases and at J to 6 bases, leaving 7 bases not matched to a gene. Here the CDR3 DNA reads TGTGCCAGTAGTCTGGGGACAGGGCACGATGAAAAACTGTTTTTT. It is translated as CASSLGTGHDEKLFF.

This chain connects TRBV30 to TRBJ2-7; tentatively, D is TRBD1 (7 bases). This CDR3 is 16 amino acids long. Germline CDR1 GTSNPN, CDR2 SVGIG (reference sequence). V shed 4 bases and J shed 2 bases, with 21 bases lying between them. CDR3 amino acids: CAWTPLRRDSTYEQYF. The CDR3 nucleotides are TGTGCCTGGACCCCCCTACGGCGGGACAGCACCTACGAGCAGTACTTC. Using reference TRBV30 and TRBJ2-7 for the parts outside the CDR3, the full variable domain is SQTIHQWPATLVQPVGSPLSLECTVEGTSNPNLYWYRQAAGRGLQLLFYSVGIGQISSEVPQNLSASRPQDRQFILSSKKLLLSDSGFYLCAWTPLRRDSTYEQYFGPGTRLTVT.

The genes are TRBV5-1 and TRBJ2-1; 11 bases match TRBD2. Germline CDR1 is SGHRS and CDR2 is YFSETQ. The CDR3 is made up of 17 amino acids. V shed 2 bases and J 9 bases; nucleotides not matched to a gene: 13. The DNA of the CDR3 is TGCGCCAGCAGCTTCGGTACCTCAGGGCTAGCGGGAGGTGAGCAGTTCTTC. Translating gives CASSFGTSGLAGGEQFF.

This rearrangement joins TRBV7-8 to TRBJ1-5; D gene uncertain. Germline CDR1 and CDR2: SGHVS and FQNEAQ. This CDR3 comprises 14 residues. With 5 bases removed from V and 5 bases from J, the gap between germline ends came to 13 bases. CDR3 residues: CASSPLRVDQPQHF. CDR3 nucleotides: TGTGCCAGCAGCCCTTTACGGGTGGATCAGCCCCAGCATTTT.

This clone was seen once. The rearrangement joins TRBV29-1 to TRBJ2-5; D is possibly TRBD1 (5 bases). Germline V gene sequence: CDR1 SQVTM, CDR2 ANQGSEA. V dropped 3 bases and J dropped 5 bases, with 13 bases sitting between them. CDR3 size: 13 residues. In DNA form, the CDR3 reads TGCAGCGTTGATAGAGGCAGGGCCGAGACCCAGTACTTC. Translated, it gives CSVDRGRAETQYF.

The CDR3 nucleotides read TGTGCCAGCACCCGGGTGGGCTCCCGGGGGTCTGGGGCCAACGTCCTGACTTTC. As protein: CASTRVGSRGSGANVLTF. The chain combines TRBV28 with TRBJ2-6; tentative D call: TRBD2 (6 bases). CDR1 and CDR2 from the germline V gene are MDHEN and SYDVKM. The V end lost 7 bases, the J end lost 1 base, and 20 bases lay between the germline ends. The CDR3 loop spans 18 amino acids.

The chain combines TRBV29-1 with TRBJ2-5; 12 bases map to TRBD2. This CDR3 region has 15 residues. Germline loops: CDR1 SQVTM, CDR2 ANQGSEA. V was pared by 3 bases and J by 1 base, with 3 bases of the junction left unmatched. The CDR3 reads CSVDSSGRAQETQYF. In DNA, the CDR3 is TGCAGCGTTGATTCTAGCGGGAGGGCCCAAGAGACCCAGTACTTC.

The chain employs TRBV19 and TRBJ2-7; 8 bases line up with TRBD1. The length of the CDR3 is 18 residues. The V gene's germline CDR1 is LNHDA and CDR2 SQIVND (reference sequence). V shed 11 bases and J 0 bases; nucleotides not matched to a gene: 21. CDR3 amino acids: CASSSGGSGQGSSYEQYF. The CDR3 nucleotides read TGTGCCTCCTCCTCTGGGGGCAGCGGACAGGGCAGCTCCTACGAGCAGTACTTC.

Only a few counts were recorded for this clone. This chain connects TRBV13 to TRBJ1-1; tentative D call: TRBD1 (5 bases). The CDR3 contains 13 residues. V gave up 0 bases and J gave up 3 bases, with 5 bases separating them. From germline, CDR1 is PRHDT and CDR2 FYEKMQ (reference sequence). The CDR3 region is CASSLGRDTEAFF. The CDR3 nucleotides read TGTGCCAGCAGCTTAGGCAGGGACACTGAAGCTTTCTTT.